Presented here are 21 T cell receptor beta chains from one specimen sequenced in a study of blood T cell repertoires in COVID-19. Assay used: immunoSEQ multiplex PCR; TCRdb lists only in-frame clones, some missing. The table includes roughly 150,000 clones, approximately 86% detected once. The sample was PBMCs or T cells enriched from blood (not recorded which). The receptors stem from a woman aged 40 to 49 who had been exposed to COVID-19.

The gene calls are TRBV29-1 and TRBJ1-6; TRBD1 matches 8 bases. V lost 6 bases and J lost 9; bases outside the gene matches: 13. Germline V gene sequence: CDR1 SQVTM, CDR2 ANQGSEA. CDR3 size: 15 residues. The CDR3 bases are TGCAGCGTGAGATTCGACAGGGGAGTTCGTTCACCCCTCCACTTT. It translates to CSVRFDRGVRSPLHF.

The chain is built from TRBV7-2 and TRBJ2-7; TRBD2 matches at 7 bases. Germline V gene sequence: CDR1 SGHTA, CDR2 FQGNSA. The CDR3 covers 15 residues. Germline trimming cut 1 base from V and 3 bases from J; bases unmatched to any gene: 6. The CDR3 loop is CASSLGGGSNYEQYF. In DNA, the CDR3 is TGTGCCAGCAGCTTAGGTGGCGGGAGTAACTACGAGCAGTACTTC. Looking up the rest from reference TRBV7-2 and TRBJ2-7 gives the full variable domain: GAGVSQSPSNKVTEKGKDVELRCDPISGHTALYWYRQSLGQGLEFLIYFQGNSAPDKSGLPSDRFSAERTGGSVSTLTIQRTQQEDSAVYLCASSLGGGSNYEQYFGPGTRLTVT.

The chain recombines TRBV7-2 with TRBJ2-2, with D tentatively TRBD2 (6 bases). CDR3 size: 13 residues. Germline CDR1 and CDR2: SGHTA and FQGNSA. The V end lost 0 bases, the J end lost 7 bases, and 6 bases lay between the germline ends. CDR3 nucleotides: TGTGCCAGCAGCTTAGCGGGGGGCGGGGAGCTGTTTTTT. It codes for CASSLAGGGELFF. The whole variable domain, remainder taken from reference TRBV7-2 and TRBJ2-2, is GAGVSQSPSNKVTEKGKDVELRCDPISGHTALYWYRQSLGQGLEFLIYFQGNSAPDKSGLPSDRFSAERTGGSVSTLTIQRTQQEDSAVYLCASSLAGGGELFFGEGSRLTVL.

V and J are TRBV7-9 and TRBJ2-7; 9 bases match TRBD1. This CDR3 has 17 residues. V shed 5 bases, J shed 5 bases, and the junction held 16 bases outside the gene matches. The V gene's germline CDR1 is SEHNR and CDR2 FQNEAQ (reference sequence). CDR3 DNA sequence: TGTGCCAGCAGCCGAACACGGACCGGGACAGGGTACGACGAGCAGTACTTC. This encodes CASSRTRTGTGYDEQYF.

The chain carries TRBV18 and TRBJ1-1; no definite D call. The CDR3 runs 13 residues. Germline loops: CDR1 KGHSH, CDR2 LQKENI. Trimming removed 4 bases from V and 1 base from J, with 7 bases in between. CDR3 region: CASSQQTNTEAFF. The CDR3 DNA follows: TGTGCCAGCTCACAACAGACGAACACTGAAGCTTTCTTT.

This clone was seen a single time. The chain uses TRBV7-2 and TRBJ2-2; D unclear. The germline V and J ends were trimmed by 1 base and 6 bases, with 12 bases remaining between them. The germline V gene encodes CDR1 SGHTA and CDR2 FQGNSA. CDR3 length equals 15 residues. In nucleotides, the CDR3 is TGTGCCAGCAGCTTAGACGGTCGGAGTTCCGGGGAGCTGTTTTTT. Its translation: CASSLDGRSSGELFF.

This rearrangement joins TRBV4-2 to TRBJ1-2, with D tentatively TRBD1 (5 bases). CDR1 is LGHNA, CDR2 YNFKEQ, per germline. Trimming left V 3 bases short and J 6 bases short, with 11 bases between. The CDR3 runs 13 residues. CDR3 sequence reads: CASSQSGEHGYTF. The DNA of the CDR3 is TGTGCCAGCAGCCAGTCGGGGGAGCATGGCTACACCTTC.

A remark on this clone: This may be a read error, as it is one base from a much larger clone. J is TRBJ2-7 and V is TRBV7-9; D call uncertain. The CDR3 is made up of 11 amino acids. Germline assignment: CDR1 SEHNR and CDR2 FQNEAQ (reference sequence). The germline V and J ends were trimmed by 4 bases and 4 bases, with 5 bases remaining between them. CDR3 bases: TGTGCCAGCAGCTATACTTACGAGCAGTACTTC. Protein sequence: CASSYTYEQYF.

This chain uses TRBV7-6 with TRBJ1-1; 9 bases align to TRBD1. V shed 5 bases and J 7 bases; nucleotides not matched to a gene: 5. This CDR3 comprises 13 residues. In germline, CDR1 is SGHVS, CDR2 FNYEAQ. This CDR3 reads CASSQRTGDEAFF. The CDR3 region has the DNA TGTGCCAGCAGCCAGAGGACAGGGGATGAAGCTTTCTTT.

The rearrangement joins TRBV27 to TRBJ1-2; 8 bases agree with TRBD1. The J segment lost 8 bases and the V segment lost 5 bases, leaving 13 bases of the junction unmatched. CDR3 length: 15 amino acids. From germline, CDR1 is MNHEY and CDR2 SMNVEV (reference sequence). CDR3 region: CASSQKARGQGGYTF. The CDR3 coding sequence is TGTGCCAGCAGTCAAAAGGCCAGGGGGCAAGGAGGCTACACCTTC.

This clone was seen only once. This chain connects TRBV6-2 or TRBV6-3 to TRBJ2-1, with TRBD2 matching 10 bases. Trimming cost V 0 bases and J 7 bases; bases outside gene matches: 6. Germline CDR1 and CDR2: MNHEY and SVGEGT. This CDR3 has 16 amino acids. CDR3 DNA: TGTGCCAGCAGTTACTCCGGGGCTAGCGGGGGAAATGAGCAGTTCTTC. This translates into CASSYSGASGGNEQFF.

The V call is TRBV27, the J call TRBJ2-7; 13 bases map to TRBD2. The J segment lost 6 bases and the V segment lost 6 bases, leaving 26 bases of the junction unmatched. This CDR3 region has 21 residues. In germline, CDR1 is MNHEY, CDR2 SMNVEV (reference sequence). The CDR3 DNA is TGTGCCAGCAGCTCTCCCACTTTTTGGACTAGCGGGAGAGTCGGCGGCAGCGAGCAGTACTTC. This codes for CASSSPTFWTSGRVGGSEQYF.

This chain joins TRBV6-5 and TRBJ2-1; 9 bases match TRBD2. CDR3 length: 16 residues. Germline V gene data show CDR1 as MNHEY and CDR2 as SVGAGI. Trimming took 0 bases from V and 4 from J; bases not matched to a gene: 4. CDR3 DNA: TGTGCCAGCAGTTACTCGAGACTAGCGGAGTACAATGAGCAGTTCTTC. Translated: CASSYSRLAEYNEQFF.

The chain has TRBV6-5 and TRBJ2-5; maybe TRBD2 (7 bases). Germline-derived CDR1 and CDR2 are MNHEY and SVGAGI. Trimming took 7 bases from V and 2 from J, leaving 14 bases between them. This CDR3 is 14 amino acids long. CDR3 nucleotide sequence: TGTGCCAGCATCCAAGGGGGGGGTCAAGAGACCCAGTACTTC. It codes for CASIQGGGQETQYF.

This clone was picked up a small number of times. The CDR3 DNA sequence: TGTGCCAGCAGCACCCAGACCGGACTAGCGGGATGGGATTACGGGGAGCTGTTTTTT. As protein: CASSTQTGLAGWDYGELFF. This rearrangement joins TRBV9 to TRBJ2-2, with 12 nucleotides matching TRBD2. The CDR3 loop spans 19 amino acids. V lost 4 bases and J lost 7; bases outside the gene matches: 17. Per the germline V gene, CDR1 is SGDLS and CDR2 is YYNGEE.

The chain combines TRBV6-6 with TRBJ1-5, with a possible D match to TRBD1 (5 bases). This CDR3 has 17 residues. The ends were cut back, 5 bases at V and 0 bases at J, with 17 bases in the middle. CDR1 is MNHNY, CDR2 SVGAGI, per germline (reference sequence). The chain's CDR3 is CASSHRSLPYSNQPQHF. The DNA of the CDR3 is TGTGCCAGCAGTCACAGGAGTCTGCCTTATAGCAATCAGCCCCAGCATTTT.

The V and J genes are TRBV3-1 (or the pseudogene TRBV3-2) and TRBJ2-7; D unresolved. The CDR3 loop spans 14 amino acids. Germline V lookup: CDR1 LGHDT, CDR2 YNNKEL (reference sequence). V was cut by 1 base and J by 3 bases, with 10 bases left in between. DNA for the CDR3: TGTGCCAGCAGCCAAGCGCCGACAAACTACGAGCAGTACTTC. The encoded protein is CASSQAPTNYEQYF.

The chain combines TRBV5-5 with TRBJ1-5; D not resolved. Trimming cost V 1 base and J 5 bases, with 7 bases left between them. Germline CDR1 SGHKS, CDR2 YYEKEE (reference sequence). CDR3 size: 13 residues. The CDR3 sequence is CASSLKRDQPQHF. In nucleotides, the CDR3 is TGTGCCAGCAGCTTGAAACGGGATCAGCCCCAGCATTTT.

This clone came up once. The chain recombines TRBV6-1 with TRBJ1-3, with D possibly matching TRBD1 (5 bases). The CDR3 is 16 amino acids. Germline V gives CDR1 MNHNS, CDR2 SASEGT. The V end lost 1 base, the J end lost 4 bases, and 14 bases lay between the germline ends. This CDR3 is CASSEDRPALGNTIYF. The CDR3 DNA reads as TGTGCCAGCAGTGAAGACAGGCCTGCTCTAGGAAACACCATATATTTT.

Concerning this clone: Germline is not matched at one junction end, which may reflect a read error. The chain combines TRBV5-6 with TRBJ2-7; 9 nucleotides align to TRBD2. The CDR3 loop spans 12 amino acids. Looked up from germline, CDR1 is SGHDT and CDR2 is YYEEEE. The CDR3 nucleotides read TGTGCCAGCAGCTTGGCCGGGACTAGCAATTTGTTC. Translating it yields CASSLAGTSNLF.

This chain connects TRBV7-2 to TRBJ2-1; D gene ambiguous. CDR3 length equals 12 residues. CDR1 SGHTA and CDR2 FQGNSA come from the germline V gene. V lost 5 bases, J lost 9 bases, and 11 bases lay in between. The CDR3 DNA reads TGTGCCAGCAGCCACGAGGAGTTTGAGCAGTTCTTC. It codes for CASSHEEFEQFF.